These T cell receptor beta chains were read from a single sample in a study of blood T cell repertoires in COVID-19. Generated by immunoSEQ multiplex PCR, the TCRdb table keeps only in-frame clones and is missing some. In the table there are 270,000 or so clones, roughly 85% of which are singletons. The specimen was peripheral blood. These receptors all stem from a woman aged 25 to 39 with active or convalescent COVID-19. Both conserved end residues are part of each CDR3.

CDR3aa: CASRPLTTLRTTGELFF; v_gene: TRBV28
CDR3aa: CASREGPPNSPLHF; v_gene: TRBV6-4
CDR3aa: CASSPRTGWDYGYTF; v_gene: TRBV18
CDR3aa: CASSFSGGSGNTQYF; v_gene: TRBV7-9
CDR3aa: CASSLTGGSNTEAFF; v_gene: TRBV5-1
CDR3aa: CASSLDRGGAGYTF; v_gene: TRBV6-5
CDR3aa: CASSLDREPYNYGYTF; v_gene: TRBV11-2
CDR3aa: CASSNRGNTEAFF; v_gene: TRBV6-5
CDR3aa: CATSREGGGGLAGASDTGELFF; v_gene: TRBV15
CDR3aa: CASSPEGTGLSTQYF; v_gene: TRBV6-5
CDR3aa: CASSDAAGYGYTF; v_gene: TRBV2
CDR3aa: CASTPYGGYTF; v_gene: TRBV6-2/TRBV6-3
CDR3aa: CASSPDRDPIYGYTF; v_gene: TRBV5-4
CDR3aa: CASIKEAGGNEQFF; v_gene: TRBV6-4
CDR3aa: CASSEAGFREIQETQYF; v_gene: TRBV2
CDR3aa: CASSPTLTGSHGYTF; v_gene: TRBV7-9
CDR3aa: CASSYSRDYGYTF; v_gene: TRBV6-5
CDR3aa: CASIAYLGGTEAFF; v_gene: TRBV28
CDR3aa: CAWGRGIGYEQYF; v_gene: TRBV30
CDR3aa: CASSLGGHRTDTQYF; v_gene: TRBV11-2